These 28 T cell receptor beta chains were sequenced from one sample in a study of radiation and T cells in renal cell carcinoma. Some clones are missing from TCRdb's copy, which holds only in-frame ones; the method was immunoSEQ multiplex PCR. The sample has fewer than 80,000 clones, 83% seen once. Specified time point: blood 4 weeks post-SBRT, at nephrectomy. Treatment: 15 Gy SBRT to primary tumor, nephrectomy 4 weeks later. This specimen was blood, taken from a patient whose treatment included radiotherapy and nephrectomy. The receptors derive from a woman aged 55 to 70 with renal cell carcinoma.

In this sample, this clone turned up once. This chain links TRBV19 with TRBJ2-3, with 10 bases aligning to TRBD2. Germline V lookup: CDR1 LNHDA, CDR2 SQIVND (reference sequence). The CDR3 sequence is 17 residues long. Trimming removed 0 bases from V and 7 bases from J; junction bases left unmatched: 10. As DNA, the CDR3 is TGTGCCAGTAGTATAGATCGGTCTAGCGGGAGAGGAAATACGCAGTATTTT. This codes for CASSIDRSSGRGNTQYF.

This clone showed up just a few times. The chain recombines TRBV7-2 with TRBJ2-2; D gene uncertain. This CDR3 has 13 residues. Germline V gene data show CDR1 as SGHTA and CDR2 as FQGNSA. The ends were cut back, 5 bases at V and 4 bases at J, with 8 bases in the middle. As DNA, the CDR3 is TGTGCCAGCAGCCAAACCCGCACCGGGGAGCTGTTTTTT. Translation: CASSQTRTGELFF.

V gene TRBV14 combines with J gene TRBJ2-1; no reliable D call. The CDR3 has 14 amino acids. Trimming took off 1 base at V and 8 bases at J, with 12 bases between the two ends. Germline V gene data show CDR1 as SGHDN and CDR2 as FVKESK. In DNA, the CDR3 is TGTGCCAGCAGCCAAGGTCCCCTGGAGTATGAGCAGTTCTTC. It encodes CASSQGPLEYEQFF.

This clone was counted a single time. The V call is TRBV10-3, the J call TRBJ1-1; tentatively, D is TRBD1 (6 bases). Germline loops: CDR1 ENHRY, CDR2 SYGVKD. The V and J ends lost 6 bases and 6 bases respectively, with 23 bases between them. The CDR3 extends over 16 amino acids. CDR3 sequence: CAISETPGQLSAEAFF. CDR3 nucleotide sequence: TGTGCCATCAGCGAAACTCCGGGACAATTATCCGCTGAAGCTTTCTTT.

The chain recombines TRBV6-4 with TRBJ2-3; 12 nucleotides line up with TRBD2. The V gene end was trimmed by 2 bases and the J gene end by 2 bases; junction bases not matched to a gene: 5. Germline V CDR1 and CDR2: MRHNA, SNTAGT. This CDR3 is built from 17 residues. The DNA for the CDR3 is TGTGCCAGCAGTGACCCTGGGACTAGCGGGTTCACAGATACGCAGTATTTT. Translating it yields CASSDPGTSGFTDTQYF.

The genes are TRBV7-3 and TRBJ1-1, with D hard to call. The ends were cut back, 2 bases at V and 1 base at J, with 5 bases in the middle. The CDR3 has 13 amino acids. The germline CDR1 and CDR2 sequences are SGHTA and FQGTGA. DNA for the CDR3: TGTGCCAGCAGCTTAGGCTCGAACACTGAAGCTTTCTTT. Translating it yields CASSLGSNTEAFF.

The rearrangement joins TRBV5-1 to TRBJ1-4; 7 nucleotides match TRBD1. Germline CDR1 and CDR2: SGHRS and YFSETQ. Trimming took 4 bases from V and 5 from J; bases not matched to a gene: 8. The CDR3 runs to 15 residues. This chain's CDR3 is CASSPDRAPNEKLFF. DNA of the CDR3: TGCGCCAGCAGCCCCGACAGGGCCCCAAATGAAAAACTGTTTTTT.

The chain has TRBV11-3 and TRBJ2-5; D possibly corresponds to TRBD1 (6 bases). Germline loops: CDR1 SGHNT, CDR2 YENEEA. The CDR3 extends over 15 amino acids. The V and J ends lost 10 bases and 1 base respectively, with 19 bases between them. For the CDR3, the DNA is TGTGCCACCTCCCAGGGGACAACCCGCCAAGAGACCCAGTACTTC. It yields the protein CATSQGTTRQETQYF.

This clone was observed a handful of times. V usage is TRBV7-6 and J usage is TRBJ1-4; D is perhaps TRBD1 (6 bases). V shed 5 bases and J shed 13 bases, with 14 bases lying between them. Germline CDR1 and CDR2: SGHVS and FNYEAQ. The CDR3 loop spans 12 amino acids. CDR3 sequence (DNA): TGTGCCAGCAGCCTGAGGGGGTCGACACTGTTTTTT. It yields the protein CASSLRGSTLFF.

The V gene is TRBV5-1, the J gene TRBJ1-1; TRBD1 matches 7 bases. Germline-derived CDR1 and CDR2 are SGHRS and YFSETQ. V lost 0 bases, J lost 1 base, and 3 bases stayed unmatched. The CDR3 consists of 15 residues. The CDR3 here is CASSLGAGGNTEAFF. For the CDR3, the DNA is TGCGCCAGCAGCTTGGGAGCAGGGGGGAACACTGAAGCTTTCTTT.

The chain employs TRBV6-5 and TRBJ1-1; D remains unclear. There are 15 residues in the CDR3. Germline CDR1 reads MNHEY; CDR2 reads SVGAGI. Trimming shortened V by 6 bases and J by 6 bases, and 20 bases separated the two germline ends. DNA for the CDR3: TGTGCCAGCAGGCGCGGACGCCTAACTCCCCCTGAAGCTTTCTTT. It translates to CASRRGRLTPPEAFF.

The chain employs TRBV6-6 and TRBJ2-3, with D unclear. The CDR3 is 16 amino acids. The ends were cut back, 2 bases at V and 4 bases at J, with 16 bases in the middle. Germline lookup yields CDR1 MNHNY and CDR2 SVGAGI (reference sequence). DNA for the CDR3: TGTGCCAGCAGTTACACTGTGGACCCTTATTCAGATACGCAGTATTTT. Residues: CASSYTVDPYSDTQYF.

V usage is TRBV4-2 and J usage is TRBJ1-6; no reliable D call. V was pared by 0 bases and J by 7 bases, with 10 bases between. The CDR3 has 15 amino acids. CDR1 and CDR2 (germline): LGHNA, YNFKEQ. CDR3: CASSQEGVKNSPLHF. CDR3 DNA: TGTGCCAGCAGCCAAGAGGGTGTGAAGAATTCACCCCTCCACTTT.

V and J are TRBV2 and TRBJ2-7; no clear D gene. The CDR3 is made up of 11 amino acids. V lost 7 bases to trimming and J lost 0 bases, with 4 bases between them. The germline V gene has CDR1 SNHLY and CDR2 FYNNEI. The CDR3 reads CASTFSYEQYF. The CDR3 bases are TGTGCCAGCACCTTCTCCTACGAGCAGTACTTC.

The chain carries TRBV14 and TRBJ2-7; D remains unclear. Germline CDR1 SGHDN, CDR2 FVKESK. The V end was cut by 1 base, the J end by 0 bases, with 7 bases between. The length of the CDR3 is 14 residues. The CDR3 nucleotides are TGTGCCAGCAGCCAAGTCCGTAACTCCTACGAGCAGTACTTC. Its protein is CASSQVRNSYEQYF.

In nucleotides, the CDR3 is TGCGCCAGCAGCGCTGCTTGGAGTCGGGAGACCCAGTACTTC. This gives the protein CASSAAWSRETQYF. This chain links TRBV10-1 with TRBJ2-5; D unclear. The V gene's germline CDR1 is WNHNN and CDR2 SYGVQD (reference sequence). The CDR3 runs to 14 residues. Trimming removed 6 bases from V and 5 bases from J, with 16 bases in between.

The chain recombines TRBV28 with TRBJ1-1; no definite D call. V was cut by 6 bases and J by 0 bases, with 5 bases left in between. Per the germline V gene, CDR1 is MDHEN and CDR2 is SYDVKM. This CDR3 is 12 amino acids long. CDR3 region: CASRPLNTEAFF. CDR3 sequence (DNA): TGTGCCAGCAGACCCTTGAACACTGAAGCTTTCTTT.

This clone was seen only once. The CDR3 loop reads CASSPLTSVNEQFF. DNA of the CDR3: TGTGCCAGCAGCCCCCTGACTAGCGTCAATGAGCAGTTCTTC. This rearrangement joins TRBV13 to TRBJ2-1, with 8 nucleotides matching TRBD2. This CDR3 is built from 14 residues. Unmatched junction bases numbered 6, after V lost 5 bases and J lost 6 bases. CDR1 and CDR2 (germline): PRHDT, FYEKMQ (reference sequence).

V is TRBV19 and J is TRBJ1-5; D perhaps matches TRBD1 (6 bases). V gave up 2 bases and J gave up 6 bases, with 14 bases separating them. CDR1 LNHDA and CDR2 SQIVND come from the germline V gene (reference sequence). The CDR3 runs to 15 residues. The CDR3 loop reads CASSIPRDISQPQHF. In nucleotides, the CDR3 is TGTGCCAGTAGTATACCGAGGGACATCAGTCAGCCCCAGCATTTT.

The chain uses TRBV27 and TRBJ2-3; TRBD1 agrees at 8 bases. The ends lost 2 bases at V and 5 bases at J; junction bases unmatched: 3. The CDR3 totals 14 residues. Per germline, CDR1 MNHEY and CDR2 SMNVEV (reference sequence). CDR3 nucleotide sequence: TGTGCCAGCAGTTTACAGGGGGCCAGAGATACGCAGTATTTT. Translating it yields CASSLQGARDTQYF.

This clone occurred a few times. The genes are TRBV7-2 and TRBJ1-5; no firm D call. Trimming removed 2 bases at V and 0 bases at J, with 8 bases between. The germline gives CDR1 SGHTA, CDR2 FQGNSA. The CDR3 covers 15 residues. CDR3 DNA: TGTGCCAGCAGCTTAATTAGCAATAGCAATCAGCCCCAGCATTTT. It codes for CASSLISNSNQPQHF.

The chain combines TRBV2 with TRBJ2-7; D gene uncertain. The germline V gene has CDR1 SNHLY and CDR2 FYNNEI. This CDR3 comprises 12 residues. Between the trimmed V and J ends, which lost 6 bases and 9 bases, there was a span of 15 bases. The CDR3 region has the DNA TGTGCCAGCAGGGGATTTAGGCCGATGCAGTACTTC. Protein: CASRGFRPMQYF.

The CDR3 DNA reads TGTGCCAGCAGCGAAGGGACAGGGTCTTCAGACTATGGCTACACCTTC. It codes for CASSEGTGSSDYGYTF. The chain couples TRBV5-6 to TRBJ1-2; 9 nucleotides align to TRBD1. Germline values: CDR1 SGHDT, CDR2 YYEEEE. J lost 3 bases, V lost 4 bases, and 10 bases had no gene match. This CDR3 spans 16 amino acids.

The chain links TRBV28 to TRBJ2-3, with a weak D call TRBD1 (7 bases). The germline gives CDR1 MDHEN, CDR2 SYDVKM. V gave up 3 bases and J gave up 11 bases, with 15 bases separating them. The CDR3 contains 13 residues. CDR3 coding DNA: TGTGCCAGCAGTTTTAGGGGGCCGGAGGGGCAGTATTTT. Translated, it gives CASSFRGPEGQYF.

The chain has TRBV5-5 and TRBJ2-7; possible D gene TRBD1, 6 bases. Deletions cut 1 base from V and 3 bases from J, with 11 bases between. Germline V gene data show CDR1 as SGHKS and CDR2 as YYEKEE (reference sequence). The CDR3 is made up of 14 amino acids. The CDR3 DNA sequence: TGTGCCAGCAGCTTGAGACAGGATCTCTACGAGCAGTACTTC. Residues: CASSLRQDLYEQYF.

The chain joins TRBV25-1 to TRBJ1-3, with D unclear. Trimming took 4 bases from V and 8 from J, leaving 12 bases between them. The germline CDR1 and CDR2 sequences are MGHDK and SYGVNS. The CDR3 has 13 amino acids. The CDR3 reads CASSAGVLDTIYF. CDR3 nucleotides: TGTGCCAGCAGTGCCGGGGTTTTGGACACCATATATTTT.

The chain carries TRBV7-2 and TRBJ1-6, with D tentatively TRBD1 (5 bases). Per the germline V gene, CDR1 is SGHTA and CDR2 is FQGNSA. The CDR3 loop spans 12 amino acids. The V end lost 3 bases, the J end lost 13 bases, and 10 bases lay between the germline ends. CDR3 sequence (DNA): TGTGCCAGCAGCTTCCGGGACGGCCCCCTCCACTTT. Encoded protein: CASSFRDGPLHF.

The chain joins TRBV18 to TRBJ2-1; tentatively, D is TRBD1 (6 bases). V gave up 3 bases and J gave up 8 bases, with 20 bases separating them. The CDR3 has 16 residues. Germline assignment: CDR1 KGHSH and CDR2 LQKENI. CDR3 amino acids: CASSPELLDRTDEQFF. The DNA of the CDR3 is TGTGCCAGCTCACCGGAGTTGCTTGACAGGACAGATGAGCAGTTCTTC.